Presented here are 27 T cell receptor beta chains from one specimen sequenced in a study of blood T cell repertoires in COVID-19. Generated by immunoSEQ multiplex PCR, the TCRdb table keeps only in-frame clones and is missing some. The sample lists approximately 170,000 clones; approximately 90% were seen once. The sequenced material came from peripheral blood. All receptors derive from a man aged 60 to 75 with acute or convalescent COVID-19.

This rearrangement joins TRBV7-9 to TRBJ1-4, with a tentative D call TRBD1 (6 bases). The V and J ends lost 5 bases and 4 bases respectively, with 11 bases between them. The CDR3 extends over 14 amino acids. Germline V gives CDR1 SEHNR, CDR2 FQNEAQ (reference sequence). CDR3: CASSPRRGNEKLFF. CDR3 nucleotide sequence: TGTGCCAGCAGCCCCCGCAGGGGTAATGAAAAACTGTTTTTT.

The V call is TRBV6-5, the J call TRBJ1-3, with TRBD1 matching 8 bases. The germline CDR1 and CDR2 sequences are MNHEY and SVGAGI. This CDR3 comprises 14 residues. The junction had 1 base not matched to a gene; V was cut back by 5 bases and J by 1 base. CDR3 in amino acids: CASSRQGSGNTIYF. CDR3 in DNA: TGTGCCAGCAGTAGACAGGGGTCTGGAAACACCATATATTTT.

CDR3 nucleotide sequence: TGTGCCAGCAGTCTCAGGGGGGCGAACACCGGGGAGCTGTTTTTT. Its protein product is CASSLRGANTGELFF. This chain connects TRBV6-5 to TRBJ2-2; D is perhaps TRBD1 (7 bases). The CDR3 has 15 residues. Trimming left V 5 bases short and J 0 bases short, with 10 bases between. Germline V lookup: CDR1 MNHEY, CDR2 SVGAGI.

This chain uses TRBV24-1 with TRBJ2-3, with 8 bases fitting TRBD2. This CDR3 spans 16 amino acids. Germline CDR1 KGHDR, CDR2 SFDVKD. J gave up 1 base and V 3 bases, and 5 bases lay outside the gene matches. Written as DNA, the CDR3 is TGTGCCACCAGTGATATTACTAGCGGCCGCACAGATACGCAGTATTTT. As protein: CATSDITSGRTDTQYF.

The rearrangement uses TRBV24-1 and TRBJ1-5; TRBD1 matches at 7 bases. The germline gives CDR1 KGHDR, CDR2 SFDVKD. Trimming cost V 4 bases and J 0 bases; bases outside gene matches: 2. This CDR3 contains 15 residues. CDR3 sequence reads: CATSDWDSSNQPQHF. For the CDR3, the DNA is TGTGCCACCAGTGACTGGGACAGTAGCAATCAGCCCCAGCATTTT.

The DNA of the CDR3 is TGTGCCACCAGTGATTCGGGCTGGGGCGCTGAAGCTTTCTTT. As protein: CATSDSGWGAEAFF. The chain recombines TRBV24-1 with TRBJ1-1; D is possibly TRBD1 (5 bases). The V end lost 2 bases, the J end lost 6 bases, and 12 bases lay between the germline ends. CDR3 size: 14 residues. The germline CDR1 and CDR2 sequences are KGHDR and SFDVKD.

Concerning this clone: This CDR3 is also generated by other DNA sequences in the sample. This chain joins TRBV19 and TRBJ1-1; D ambiguous. V was clipped by 4 bases and J by 5 bases, with 5 bases between them. Germline lookup yields CDR1 LNHDA and CDR2 SQIVND (reference sequence). The CDR3 contains 11 residues. In DNA, the CDR3 is TGTGCCAGTAGTACGGGGACTGAAGCTTTCTTT. This translates into CASSTGTEAFF.

In its sample, this clone was seen a few times. For the CDR3, the DNA is TGTGCCAGCAGTTACCTGGCCGAGCAGTACTTC. This codes for CASSYLAEQYF. V and J are TRBV6-2 or TRBV6-3 and TRBJ2-7; D remains unclear. The V end lost 2 bases, the J end lost 6 bases, and 5 bases lay between the germline ends. The CDR3 is 11 amino acids. Germline CDR1 reads MNHEY; CDR2 reads SVGEGT.

The chain has TRBV6-5 and TRBJ1-5; D is uncertain. The germline CDR1 and CDR2 sequences are MNHEY and SVGAGI. The CDR3 is 15 amino acids. The germline V and J ends were trimmed by 5 bases and 6 bases, with 17 bases remaining between them. DNA for the CDR3: TGTGCCAGCAGTCTTGCCCCGGCGGGGAGTCAGCCCCAGCATTTT. Translated, it gives CASSLAPAGSQPQHF.

The sample holds a few counts of this clone. The rearrangement links TRBV18 to TRBJ1-1, with D unclear. The CDR3 extends over 14 amino acids. Deletions cut 6 bases from V and 2 bases from J, with 13 bases between. CDR1 KGHSH and CDR2 LQKENI come from the germline V gene. The CDR3 loop is CASSLEASNTEAFF. The CDR3, as DNA: TGTGCCAGCTCGTTGGAGGCGAGTAACACTGAAGCTTTCTTT.

This clone was observed once. The chain employs TRBV5-4 and TRBJ1-6, with 7 bases identical to TRBD1. With 4 bases clipped from V and 9 bases from J, the junction kept 7 bases outside the gene matches. Germline V gives CDR1 SGHNT, CDR2 YYREEE (reference sequence). This CDR3 region has 14 residues. CDR3 protein: CASSPSRTGSPLHF. The DNA of the CDR3 is TGTGCCAGCAGCCCATCTCGGACAGGTTCACCCCTCCACTTT.

This chain joins TRBV4-1 and TRBJ1-4, with TRBD1 matching 9 bases. The CDR3 runs to 16 residues. V shed 3 bases, J shed 3 bases, and the junction held 5 bases outside the gene matches. The germline V gene encodes CDR1 MGHRA and CDR2 YSYEKL. The CDR3 sequence: CASSQGQGEANEKLFF. In DNA form, the CDR3 reads TGCGCCAGCAGCCAGGGACAGGGCGAAGCTAATGAAAAACTGTTTTTT.

The chain has TRBV30 and TRBJ2-3; TRBD1 is a possible D gene (6 bases). Germline V lookup: CDR1 GTSNPN, CDR2 SVGIG (reference sequence). CDR3 length: 13 amino acids. The V and J ends lost 2 bases and 0 bases respectively, with 6 bases between them. This CDR3 reads CAWSRGSTDTQYF. For the CDR3, the DNA is TGTGCCTGGAGTAGGGGGAGCACAGATACGCAGTATTTT.

The rearrangement joins TRBV5-1 to TRBJ1-4, with 7 bases fitting TRBD1. The germline V gene encodes CDR1 SGHRS and CDR2 YFSETQ. The CDR3 totals 14 residues. J lost 4 bases, V lost 4 bases, and 4 bases had no gene match. CDR3 in amino acids: CASSLGQVNEKLFF. The DNA of the CDR3 is TGCGCCAGCAGCCTCGGACAGGTTAATGAAAAACTGTTTTTT.

The chain couples TRBV19 to TRBJ2-2, with a tentative D call TRBD1 (5 bases). Germline-derived CDR1 and CDR2 are LNHDA and SQIVND (reference sequence). Trimming pared 8 bases from V and 6 bases from J, leaving 13 bases between. This CDR3 region has 13 residues. CDR3 nucleotide sequence: TGTGCCAGTCTCTATAGGGGTTCCGGGGAGCTGTTTTTT. It codes for CASLYRGSGELFF.

The chain employs TRBV9 and TRBJ2-2; 7 bases agree with TRBD2. J was trimmed by 6 bases and V by 4 bases; bases with no gene match: 3. The CDR3 contains 13 residues. Germline V gives CDR1 SGDLS, CDR2 YYNGEE. The CDR3 nucleotides are TGTGCCAGCAGCTCCCTAGCGGCCGGGGAGCTGTTTTTT. It codes for CASSSLAAGELFF.

The chain links TRBV2 to TRBJ2-3, with D tentatively TRBD2 (5 bases). Germline V lookup: CDR1 SNHLY, CDR2 FYNNEI. V was clipped by 1 base and J by 2 bases, with 19 bases between them. The CDR3 has 18 amino acids. The CDR3 DNA sequence: TGTGCCAGCAGTGAAGAGACGACGCTAGCTCCTTTCACAGATACGCAGTATTTT. This translates into CASSEETTLAPFTDTQYF.

V gene TRBV14 combines with J gene TRBJ1-4; 9 bases map to TRBD1. Unmatched junction bases numbered 8, after V lost 4 bases and J lost 8 bases. The germline V gene encodes CDR1 SGHDN and CDR2 FVKESK. The CDR3 is 15 residues long. The CDR3 bases are TGTGCCAGCAGCCTTCGGACAGGGGAGTGGGAAAAACTGTTTTTT. The encoded protein is CASSLRTGEWEKLFF.

The chain has TRBV4-1 and TRBJ2-3; D is possibly TRBD2 (5 bases). Germline V lookup: CDR1 MGHRA, CDR2 YSYEKL. Trimming removed 0 bases at V and 3 bases at J, with 13 bases between. The CDR3 consists of 16 residues. The CDR3: CASSQDPGENTDTQYF. The DNA of the CDR3 is TGCGCCAGCAGCCAAGATCCCGGGGAAAATACAGATACGCAGTATTTT.

The chain employs TRBV12-5 and TRBJ1-4; possible D gene TRBD1, 6 bases. The length of the CDR3 is 15 residues. Germline V lookup: CDR1 LGHNT, CDR2 FRNRAP. The V end lost 7 bases, the J end lost 3 bases, and 15 bases lay between the germline ends. As DNA, the CDR3 is TGTGCTAGTGACACCCCAGGGGCAGCTAATGAAAAACTGTTTTTT. Encoded protein: CASDTPGAANEKLFF.

This chain links TRBV30 with TRBJ1-1; 8 nucleotides agree with TRBD1. The CDR3 has 13 residues. The V segment lost 5 bases and the J segment 4 bases; nucleotides outside the gene matches: 6. The V gene's germline CDR1 is GTSNPN and CDR2 SVGIG (reference sequence). CDR3 DNA: TGTGCCTGGGTCAGGGGGCGCGGCACTGAAGCTTTCTTT. It codes for CAWVRGRGTEAFF.

The rearrangement links TRBV14 to TRBJ1-2; D not resolved. The CDR3 spans 15 residues. V was pared by 5 bases and J by 2 bases, with 15 bases between. Germline loops: CDR1 SGHDN, CDR2 FVKESK. CDR3 nucleotide sequence: TGTGCCAGCAGCGACGTGGGCAGTTCGAACTATGGCTACACCTTC. Protein sequence: CASSDVGSSNYGYTF.

CDR3 residues: CASSPTPSNYGYTF. The CDR3 DNA follows: TGTGCCAGCAGCCCTACCCCTTCTAACTATGGCTACACCTTC. This chain links TRBV5-6 with TRBJ1-2; D remains unclear. Germline V gene sequence: CDR1 SGHDT, CDR2 YYEEEE. The CDR3 has 14 amino acids. The V end was cut by 4 bases, the J end by 0 bases, with 10 bases between.

This chain connects TRBV6-6 to TRBJ1-6, with D unclear. The CDR3 contains 14 residues. Germline V lookup: CDR1 MNHNY, CDR2 SVGAGI (reference sequence). Trimming stripped 5 bases from V and 3 bases from J, with 8 bases between. The CDR3 loop is CASSVYLYNSPLHF. CDR3 coding DNA: TGTGCCAGCAGTGTGTATCTCTATAATTCACCCCTCCACTTT.

The genes are TRBV11-2 and TRBJ2-2; 7 bases fit TRBD1. The length of the CDR3 is 15 residues. The V gene end was trimmed by 5 bases and the J gene end by 1 base; junction bases not matched to a gene: 4. Germline values: CDR1 SGHAT, CDR2 FQNNGV. The CDR3 spells CASSHTGVNTGELFF. The CDR3 DNA reads TGTGCCAGCAGCCACACAGGGGTGAACACCGGGGAGCTGTTTTTT.

The V gene is TRBV30, the J gene TRBJ1-3, with unresolved D. The germline V and J ends were trimmed by 1 base and 5 bases, with 3 bases remaining between them. The CDR3 has 11 amino acids. Per the germline V gene, CDR1 is GTSNPN and CDR2 is SVGIG (reference sequence). The CDR3 loop reads CAWSDRNTIYF. The CDR3, as DNA: TGTGCCTGGAGTGACAGAAACACCATATATTTT.

The rearrangement joins TRBV5-1 to TRBJ1-6; 10 nucleotides line up with TRBD1. Germline lookup yields CDR1 SGHRS and CDR2 YFSETQ. With 4 bases clipped from V and 10 bases from J, the junction kept 8 bases outside the gene matches. The CDR3 has 15 residues. This CDR3 reads CASSADRGIGSPLHF. CDR3 in DNA: TGCGCCAGCAGCGCGGACAGGGGGATTGGGTCACCCCTCCACTTT.